These T cell receptor beta chains were read from a single sample in a study of blood T cell repertoires in COVID-19. Assay: immunoSEQ multiplex PCR; the TCRdb copy retains only in-frame clones and omits some. The table shows over 300,000 clones, with roughly 88% occurring only once. The sequenced sample was peripheral blood. The receptors were sampled from a woman aged 50 to 60 with acute or convalescent COVID-19. Each CDR3 is given with its conserved first and last residue. The order of the fields is V gene, J gene, clone size, CDR3 length, D gene, CDR3 protein, CDR3 DNA. The D gene is left open where the match is weak. Only some rows state a clone size, as once, few, many or a class for expanded clones.

v_call: TRBV23-1; j_call: TRBJ2-5; clone_size: .; cdr3_length: 18; d_call: TRBD2; cdr3_aa: CASSQRGLAGGRQETQYF; cdr3_nt: TGCGCCAGCAGTCAAAGGGGACTAGCGGGAGGCCGTCAAGAGACCCAGTACTTC
v_call: TRBV7-3; j_call: TRBJ2-3; clone_size: .; cdr3_length: 15; d_call: TRBD2; cdr3_aa: CASSLRAGETDTQYF; cdr3_nt: TGTGCCAGCAGCTTAAGGGCGGGAGAGACAGATACGCAGTATTTT
v_call: TRBV21-1; j_call: TRBJ1-5; clone_size: .; cdr3_length: 14; d_call: .; cdr3_aa: CAGRVGASDQPQHF; cdr3_nt: TGTGCCGGTCGGGTAGGGGCAAGTGATCAGCCCCAGCATTTT
v_call: TRBV9; j_call: TRBJ1-3; clone_size: .; cdr3_length: 14; d_call: .; cdr3_aa: CASSREDSGNTIYF; cdr3_nt: TGTGCCAGCAGTAGAGAAGACTCTGGAAACACCATATATTTT
v_call: TRBV11-2; j_call: TRBJ1-4; clone_size: .; cdr3_length: 13; d_call: TRBD1; cdr3_aa: CASSLGTGNLLFF; cdr3_nt: TGTGCCAGCAGCTTAGGGACAGGGAATCTACTGTTTTTT
v_call: TRBV9; j_call: TRBJ1-1; clone_size: few; cdr3_length: 16; d_call: .; cdr3_aa: CASSVASGRMNTEAFF; cdr3_nt: TGTGCCAGCAGCGTAGCGAGTGGCAGGATGAACACTGAAGCTTTCTTT
v_call: TRBV7-9; j_call: TRBJ2-7; clone_size: .; cdr3_length: 14; d_call: .; cdr3_aa: CASSARGSAYEQYF; cdr3_nt: TGTGCCAGCAGCGCCAGGGGCTCTGCCTACGAGCAGTACTTC
v_call: TRBV7-9; j_call: TRBJ1-2; clone_size: .; cdr3_length: 14; d_call: TRBD1; cdr3_aa: CASSTGTGPYGYTF; cdr3_nt: TGTGCCAGCAGCACCGGGACAGGACCTTATGGCTACACCTTC
v_call: TRBV18; j_call: TRBJ2-5; clone_size: .; cdr3_length: 17; d_call: .; cdr3_aa: CASSLSGGGPYQETQYF; cdr3_nt: TGTGCCAGCTCACTATCTGGGGGCGGTCCTTACCAAGAGACCCAGTACTTC
v_call: TRBV28; j_call: TRBJ2-2; clone_size: .; cdr3_length: 13; d_call: TRBD2; cdr3_aa: CASNGRAFGELFF; cdr3_nt: TGTGCCAGCAACGGGAGGGCCTTCGGGGAGCTGTTTTTT
v_call: TRBV3-1/TRBV3-2; j_call: TRBJ1-6; clone_size: once; cdr3_length: 13; d_call: .; cdr3_aa: CASSQASNSPLHF; cdr3_nt: TGTGCCAGCAGCCAAGCTAGTAATTCACCCCTCCACTTT
v_call: TRBV6-6; j_call: TRBJ1-1; clone_size: once; cdr3_length: 13; d_call: .; cdr3_aa: CASTEGRPTEAFF; cdr3_nt: TGTGCCAGCACCGAGGGGAGGCCCACTGAAGCTTTCTTT
v_call: TRBV6-5; j_call: TRBJ2-2; clone_size: .; cdr3_length: 15; d_call: TRBD1; cdr3_aa: CASSPQGADTGELFF; cdr3_nt: TGTGCCAGCAGTCCACAGGGGGCGGACACCGGGGAGCTGTTTTTT
v_call: TRBV18; j_call: TRBJ1-2; clone_size: few; cdr3_length: 16; d_call: TRBD1; cdr3_aa: CASSDPGTAIYYGYTF; cdr3_nt: TGTGCCAGCTCAGATCCCGGGACAGCTATCTACTATGGCTACACCTTC
v_call: TRBV5-1; j_call: TRBJ2-5; clone_size: .; cdr3_length: 14; d_call: .; cdr3_aa: CASSLGGSRETQYF; cdr3_nt: TGCGCCAGCAGCTTGGGTGGGAGCCGGGAGACCCAGTACTTC
v_call: TRBV7-6; j_call: TRBJ2-2; clone_size: .; cdr3_length: 13; d_call: .; cdr3_aa: CASSLPGIGELFF; cdr3_nt: TGTGCCAGCAGCTTACCGGGGATCGGGGAGCTGTTTTTT
v_call: TRBV6-5; j_call: TRBJ2-1; clone_size: once; cdr3_length: 15; d_call: TRBD1; cdr3_aa: CASSGDRGAYNEQFF; cdr3_nt: TGTGCCAGCAGCGGGGACAGGGGCGCCTACAATGAGCAGTTCTTC
v_call: TRBV24-1; j_call: TRBJ2-3; clone_size: .; cdr3_length: 17; d_call: TRBD1; cdr3_aa: CATSDQTGGMRGDTQYF; cdr3_nt: TGTGCCACCAGTGATCAGACAGGGGGCATGAGAGGAGATACGCAGTATTTT
v_call: TRBV27; j_call: TRBJ2-7; clone_size: .; cdr3_length: 14; d_call: .; cdr3_aa: CASSLGQATYEQYF; cdr3_nt: TGTGCCAGCAGTTTAGGGCAGGCAACCTACGAGCAGTACTTC
v_call: TRBV5-1; j_call: TRBJ2-7; clone_size: .; cdr3_length: 14; d_call: .; cdr3_aa: CASSFSGGSDEQYF; cdr3_nt: TGCGCCAGCAGCTTTTCTGGGGGCTCAGACGAGCAGTACTTC
v_call: TRBV6-5; j_call: TRBJ2-1; clone_size: .; cdr3_length: 13; d_call: TRBD2; cdr3_aa: CATCPGGGNEQFF; cdr3_nt: TGTGCCACCTGCCCGGGGGGGGGCAATGAGCAGTTCTTC
v_call: TRBV7-9; j_call: TRBJ2-4; clone_size: .; cdr3_length: 14; d_call: .; cdr3_aa: CASSFGLSKNIQYF; cdr3_nt: TGTGCCAGCAGCTTTGGACTTTCTAAAAACATTCAGTACTTC
v_call: TRBV27; j_call: TRBJ2-3; clone_size: .; cdr3_length: 15; d_call: TRBD2; cdr3_aa: CASSPVEGGTDTQYF; cdr3_nt: TGTGCCAGCAGCCCTGTTGAGGGAGGGACAGATACGCAGTATTTT
v_call: TRBV9; j_call: TRBJ2-7; clone_size: .; cdr3_length: 14; d_call: TRBD1; cdr3_aa: CASSAGDRNYEQYF; cdr3_nt: TGTGCCAGCAGCGCCGGGGACAGAAACTACGAGCAGTACTTC
v_call: TRBV6-5; j_call: TRBJ1-3; clone_size: .; cdr3_length: 13; d_call: .; cdr3_aa: CASSYSIRGTIYF; cdr3_nt: TGTGCCAGCAGTTACTCGATACGGGGCACCATATATTTT
v_call: TRBV7-2; j_call: TRBJ2-7; clone_size: once; cdr3_length: 15; d_call: TRBD2; cdr3_aa: CASSLLPSGAYEQYF; cdr3_nt: TGTGCCAGCAGCTTATTGCCTAGCGGGGCGTACGAGCAGTACTTC
v_call: TRBV6-1; j_call: TRBJ1-2; clone_size: .; cdr3_length: 12; d_call: .; cdr3_aa: CASSEVVNGYTF; cdr3_nt: TGTGCCAGCAGTGAAGTAGTAAATGGCTACACCTTC
v_call: TRBV11-3; j_call: TRBJ2-1; clone_size: .; cdr3_length: 13; d_call: TRBD1; cdr3_aa: CASSLDRSEFQFF; cdr3_nt: TGTGCCAGCAGCCTGGACAGGTCCGAATTCCAGTTCTTC
v_call: TRBV24-1; j_call: TRBJ2-6; clone_size: .; cdr3_length: 15; d_call: .; cdr3_aa: CATSVGGSGANVLTF; cdr3_nt: TGTGCCACCAGTGTCGGAGGGTCTGGGGCCAACGTCCTGACTTTC
v_call: TRBV29-1; j_call: TRBJ2-7; clone_size: .; cdr3_length: 13; d_call: .; cdr3_aa: CSVEEESRGEQYF; cdr3_nt: TGCAGCGTTGAAGAGGAGAGCAGGGGCGAGCAGTACTTC
v_call: TRBV11-2; j_call: TRBJ2-7; clone_size: .; cdr3_length: 14; d_call: .; cdr3_aa: CASRTLLGGYEQYF; cdr3_nt: TGTGCCAGCAGAACCCTGTTAGGGGGTTACGAGCAGTACTTC
v_call: TRBV4-3; j_call: TRBJ2-5; clone_size: .; cdr3_length: 13; d_call: .; cdr3_aa: CASSQGRQETQYF; cdr3_nt: TGCGCCAGCAGCCAGGGGCGACAAGAGACCCAGTACTTC
v_call: TRBV15; j_call: TRBJ2-3; clone_size: .; cdr3_length: 17; d_call: TRBD2; cdr3_aa: CATSRDRTSGRSGTQYF; cdr3_nt: TGTGCCACCAGCAGAGACCGGACTAGCGGGAGGTCAGGTACGCAGTATTTT
v_call: TRBV7-3; j_call: TRBJ2-2; clone_size: once; cdr3_length: 16; d_call: TRBD2; cdr3_aa: CASTPSSGEYTGELFF; cdr3_nt: TGTGCCAGCACCCCCTCTAGCGGAGAATACACCGGGGAGCTGTTTTTT
v_call: TRBV3-1/TRBV3-2; j_call: TRBJ2-5; clone_size: once; cdr3_length: 16; d_call: TRBD2; cdr3_aa: CASSHFVAGDEETQYF; cdr3_nt: TGTGCCAGCAGCCACTTCGTAGCGGGAGATGAGGAGACCCAGTACTTC
v_call: TRBV13; j_call: TRBJ1-6; clone_size: few; cdr3_length: 15; d_call: TRBD1; cdr3_aa: CASSIGQGVNSPLHF; cdr3_nt: TGTGCCAGCAGCATAGGACAGGGAGTTAATTCACCCCTCCACTTT
v_call: TRBV30; j_call: TRBJ2-3; clone_size: once; cdr3_length: 16; d_call: TRBD1; cdr3_aa: CAWSVWTGRSTDTQYF; cdr3_nt: TGTGCCTGGAGTGTGTGGACAGGGCGCAGCACAGATACGCAGTATTTT
v_call: TRBV7-2; j_call: TRBJ2-7; clone_size: .; cdr3_length: 14; d_call: TRBD2; cdr3_aa: CASSLVGTSYEQYF; cdr3_nt: TGTGCCAGCAGCTTAGTAGGGACTAGCTACGAGCAGTACTTC
v_call: TRBV1; j_call: TRBJ2-6; clone_size: .; cdr3_length: 14; d_call: .; cdr3_aa: CTSRQGSGANVLTF; cdr3_nt: TGCACCAGCAGACAGGGCTCTGGGGCCAACGTCCTGACTTTC
v_call: TRBV27; j_call: TRBJ1-5; clone_size: .; cdr3_length: 15; d_call: .; cdr3_aa: CASSLLGQQNQPQHF; cdr3_nt: TGTGCCAGCAGTTTATTAGGACAGCAGAATCAGCCCCAGCATTTT
v_call: TRBV6-6; j_call: TRBJ2-3; clone_size: .; cdr3_length: 15; d_call: .; cdr3_aa: CASSRSGPSTDTQYF; cdr3_nt: TGTGCCAGCAGTCGAAGCGGGCCAAGCACAGATACGCAGTATTTT
v_call: TRBV5-1; j_call: TRBJ2-1; clone_size: .; cdr3_length: 19; d_call: TRBD2; cdr3_aa: CASSLTRLAGGSRSDEQFF; cdr3_nt: TGCGCCAGCAGCTTGACCCGACTAGCGGGAGGGTCTCGGAGCGATGAGCAGTTCTTC
v_call: TRBV29-1; j_call: TRBJ2-1; clone_size: .; cdr3_length: 16; d_call: TRBD2; cdr3_aa: CSLRGTGGLLYNEQFF; cdr3_nt: TGCAGCCTGAGGGGAACGGGAGGACTCCTCTACAATGAGCAGTTCTTC